The clone carrying this TCR beta chain was picked up many times. Its specificity is unknown. This sample was included in a study of identical twins. Study-wide points: Without tracking the same donors, conclusions rested on cross-sectional statistical analysis. Twins' excess sharing was less marked for out-of-frame beta sequences.

Healthy Caucasians made up all donors. Trimming removed 2 bases from V and 10 bases from J; junction bases left unmatched: 3. Germline CDR1 and CDR2: SGHRS and YFSETQ. This CDR3 is 14 amino acids long. MiXCR, applied by TCRdb to the 5' RACE reads, yields one record per CDR3 protein. The repertoire holds 400,000 to 600,000 distinct CDR3 sequences, with about 22% as singletons. Separately, the same data were catalogued under a study of yellow fever vaccine responses in identical twins.

The clonotype was recovered from a woman between 18 and 30 years old in good health. Sample: CD4+ T cells sorted from blood. The chain recombines TRBV5-1 with TRBJ2-5, with 15 bases fitting TRBD2. The CDR3 loop is CASSFGLAGGYQYF. CDR3 nucleotides: TGCGCCAGCAGCTTCGGACTAGCGGGAGGGTACCAGTACTTC.